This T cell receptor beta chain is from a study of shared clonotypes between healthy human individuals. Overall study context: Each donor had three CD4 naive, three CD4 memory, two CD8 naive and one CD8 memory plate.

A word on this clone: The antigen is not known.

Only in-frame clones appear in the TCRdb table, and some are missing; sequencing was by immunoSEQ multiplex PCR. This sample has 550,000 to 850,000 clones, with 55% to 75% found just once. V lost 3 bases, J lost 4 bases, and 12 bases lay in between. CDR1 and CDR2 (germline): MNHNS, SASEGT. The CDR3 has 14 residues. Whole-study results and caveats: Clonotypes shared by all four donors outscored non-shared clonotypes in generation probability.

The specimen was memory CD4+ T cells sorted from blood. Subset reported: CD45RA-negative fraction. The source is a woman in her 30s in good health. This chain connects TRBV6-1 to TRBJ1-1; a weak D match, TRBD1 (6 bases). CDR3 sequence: CASSEEGGTTEAFF. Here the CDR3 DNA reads TGTGCCAGCAGTGAGGAAGGGGGGACCACTGAAGCTTTCTTT.